The next 19 T cell receptor beta chains were all read from a single sample in a study of regulatory dendritic cells for organ transplantation. Assay: immunoSEQ multiplex PCR; the TCRdb copy retains only in-frame clones and omits some. The sample shows some 11,000 clones, 79% of them seen only once. Sorted T cells were CFSE-labeled and cultured less than 6 days with allogeneic regulatory or mature dendritic cells at 1:10. Their antigens are not known. Sample: naive CD8+ T cells from blood cultured with regulatory dendritic cells. The subset: CD45RA+ naive T cells. These receptors originate from a human donor in good health.

In this sample, this clone turned up a few times. J is TRBJ1-1 and V is TRBV6-5, with D unresolved. The germline V gene encodes CDR1 MNHEY and CDR2 SVGAGI. V was clipped by 7 bases and J by 0 bases, with 9 bases between them. The CDR3 is 13 amino acids. The CDR3: CASTTGMNTEAFF. The CDR3 DNA sequence: TGTGCCAGCACCACCGGGATGAACACTGAAGCTTTCTTT.

This rearrangement joins TRBV10-2 to TRBJ2-2, with 8 bases aligning to TRBD1. The CDR3 runs 16 residues. After removal of 6 bases from V and 4 bases from J, the junction contained 10 bases not matched to a gene. Germline V CDR1 and CDR2: WSHSY, SAAADI. CDR3 DNA sequence: TGCGCCAGCAGCTCGGTGACAGGGGAGAGCACCGGGGAGCTGTTTTTT. Translated, it gives CASSSVTGESTGELFF.

This chain connects TRBV4-3 to TRBJ1-1; D remains unclear. The length of the CDR3 is 14 residues. The V gene's germline CDR1 is LGHNA and CDR2 YSLEER. Trimming stripped 0 bases from V and 6 bases from J, with 11 bases between. CDR3 in amino acids: CASSQDRSWSEAFF. The DNA of the CDR3 is TGCGCCAGCAGCCAAGATCGGTCGTGGTCTGAAGCTTTCTTT.

CDR3 sequence reads: CASSFQKTGGGEQYF. The CDR3 DNA is TGCGCCAGCAGCTTCCAGAAGACAGGGGGTGGCGAGCAGTACTTC. The chain links TRBV5-1 to TRBJ2-7, with 9 bases matching TRBD1. V trimming: 2 bases; J trimming: 6 bases; junction bases outside the gene matches: 9. The CDR3 consists of 15 residues. Per germline, CDR1 SGHRS and CDR2 YFSETQ. The full variable domain, with the rest looked up from reference TRBV5-1 and TRBJ2-7, is KAGVTQTPRYLIKTRGQQVTLSCSPISGHRSVSWYQQTPGQGLQFLFEYFSETQRNKGNFPGRFSGRQFSNSRSEMNVSTLELGDSALYLCASSFQKTGGGEQYFGPGTRLTVT.

The chain carries TRBV4-3 and TRBJ2-7; maybe TRBD1 (5 bases). CDR1 LGHNA and CDR2 YSLEER come from the germline V gene. This CDR3 is built from 14 residues. V lost 1 base and J 7 bases, leaving 14 bases between the germline ends. The CDR3 region is CASSQAPGLKEQYF. The CDR3 nucleotides read TGCGCCAGCAGCCAAGCCCCAGGGCTGAAGGAGCAGTACTTC.

The chain uses TRBV7-9 and TRBJ1-2; TRBD1 matches at 10 bases. Unmatched junction bases numbered 5, after V lost 7 bases and J lost 3 bases. The CDR3 spans 14 residues. The germline CDR1 and CDR2 sequences are SEHNR and FQNEAQ (reference sequence). CDR3 in amino acids: CASTSTGGDYGYTF. The CDR3 DNA reads as TGTGCCAGCACCTCGACAGGGGGCGACTATGGCTACACCTTC.

V gene TRBV19 combines with J gene TRBJ2-7; 8 nucleotides line up with TRBD2. This CDR3 has 13 amino acids. The trim removed 10 bases at V and 6 bases at J, leaving 11 bases unmatched. Per the germline V gene, CDR1 is LNHDA and CDR2 is SQIVND (reference sequence). CDR3 bases: TGTGCCACCGCGATGAGCGGGGGTACCGAGCAGTACTTC. This sequence encodes CATAMSGGTEQYF.

In this sample, this clone turned up once. The chain uses TRBV7-2 and TRBJ2-1, with D perhaps matching TRBD1 (5 bases). Germline V gene data show CDR1 as SGHTA and CDR2 as FQGNSA. The CDR3 consists of 15 residues. V gave up 3 bases and J gave up 6 bases, with 15 bases separating them. CDR3 in amino acids: CASSFAGNVGNEQFF. CDR3 DNA: TGTGCCAGCAGCTTCGCAGGGAACGTCGGCAATGAGCAGTTCTTC.

The chain uses TRBV21-1 and TRBJ2-3; the table's D call, TRBD1, was not checked against the DNA. TRBV21-1 is a documented pseudogene. This CDR3 comprises 14 residues. The CDR3 here is CASSRCRGEDTQYF. The CDR3 DNA is TGTGCCAGCAGCAGATGCAGGGGGGAAGATACGCAGTATTTT.

The chain couples TRBV5-1 to TRBJ2-3, with 7 nucleotides matching TRBD1. The CDR3 covers 13 residues. The V gene's germline CDR1 is SGHRS and CDR2 YFSETQ. J lost 1 base, V lost 5 bases, and 1 base had no gene match. The DNA of the CDR3 is TGCGCCAGCAGAACAGGGGGCACAGATACGCAGTATTTT. Protein product: CASRTGGTDTQYF.

The chain couples TRBV7-9 to TRBJ1-6; possible D gene TRBD1, 5 bases. Trimming stripped 1 base from V and 15 bases from J, with 10 bases between. CDR3 size: 12 residues. CDR1 and CDR2 from the germline V gene are SEHNR and FQNEAQ (reference sequence). The CDR3 region is CASSLGGSSLHF. CDR3 in DNA: TGTGCCAGCAGCTTAGGGGGCTCGAGCCTCCACTTT.

The CDR3 region has the DNA TGTGCCAGCAGCCATGGACAGGGCTGGGATGAAAAACTGTTTTTT. This encodes CASSHGQGWDEKLFF. The rearrangement uses TRBV14 and TRBJ1-4; 8 bases map to TRBD1. The CDR3 length is 15 residues. V shed 3 bases and J 6 bases; nucleotides not matched to a gene: 6. Germline CDR1 is SGHDN and CDR2 is FVKESK.

The gene calls are TRBV9 and TRBJ1-3; the D is unclear. Looked up from germline, CDR1 is SGDLS and CDR2 is YYNGEE. There are 15 residues in the CDR3. V was cut by 5 bases and J by 2 bases, with 14 bases left in between. CDR3 DNA sequence: TGTGCCAGCAGTCCTGAGCTTGCAACTGGAAACACCATATATTTT. As protein: CASSPELATGNTIYF.

This clone was detected only a few times. The CDR3 loop is CASSPPSGPESYEQYF. CDR3 DNA sequence: TGTGCCAGCTCACCACCGTCGGGTCCGGAATCCTACGAGCAGTACTTC. J is TRBJ2-7 and V is TRBV18; D remains unclear. V was cut by 0 bases and J by 1 base, with 13 bases left in between. The CDR3 has 16 amino acids. The germline gives CDR1 KGHSH, CDR2 LQKENI.

The chain couples TRBV6-1 to TRBJ1-1; D gene uncertain. The CDR3 runs 11 residues. CDR1 and CDR2 from the germline V gene are MNHNS and SASEGT. V was cut by 10 bases and J by 6 bases, with 12 bases left in between. This CDR3 is CATEGMAEAFF. The CDR3 DNA follows: TGTGCCACGGAGGGTATGGCTGAAGCTTTCTTT.

The chain couples TRBV7-9 to TRBJ1-2, with D hard to call. The CDR3 contains 14 residues. CDR1 is SEHNR, CDR2 FQNEAQ, per germline (reference sequence). V lost 5 bases, J lost 4 bases, and 14 bases lay in between. The CDR3 sequence: CASSPPLSGYGYTF. Written as DNA, the CDR3 is TGTGCCAGCAGCCCGCCCCTCTCGGGCTATGGCTACACCTTC.

The rearrangement uses TRBV2 and TRBJ1-1; a possible D gene is TRBD1 (5 bases). Between the trimmed V and J ends, which lost 5 bases and 3 bases, there was a span of 13 bases. CDR1 is SNHLY and CDR2 is FYNNEI in the germline V gene. The CDR3 length is 14 residues. This chain's CDR3 is CASSHPGGDTEAFF. Written as DNA, the CDR3 is TGTGCCAGCAGTCATCCGGGAGGGGACACTGAAGCTTTCTTT.

The chain combines TRBV10-3 with TRBJ2-7; no clear D gene. Germline lookup yields CDR1 ENHRY and CDR2 SYGVKD. The CDR3 sequence is 14 residues long. V gave up 2 bases and J gave up 3 bases, with 11 bases separating them. The CDR3 protein is CAISEASGGYEQYF. CDR3 DNA: TGTGCCATCAGTGAGGCGTCGGGTGGCTACGAGCAGTACTTC.

The rearrangement links TRBV4-1 to TRBJ1-2; no reliable D call. CDR3 size: 13 residues. The V gene lost 1 base and the J gene lost 0 bases, with 3 bases spanning the gap. Germline CDR1 MGHRA, CDR2 YSYEKL. The CDR3 sequence: CASSQVTNYGYTF. The DNA for the CDR3 is TGCGCCAGCAGCCAAGTAACTAACTATGGCTACACCTTC.